This T cell receptor beta chain stems from a study of Ad26.COV2.S vaccination and SARS-CoV-2 variants. The study, taken as a whole, reports: People given the vaccine had a wider spike-specific TCR breadth than placebo recipients did. Vaccinees and placebo recipients showed similar non-spike TCR breadth. It was reported that spike-specific CD8+ and CD4+ T cell responses were substantially broad after vaccination.

Libraries were prepared by immunoSEQ multiplex PCR; TCRdb keeps only in-frame clonotypes and omits some of them. Counted here are around 350,000 clones, roughly 94% occurring once; the ten biggest clones make up 3.5% to 4.5%. The CDR3 runs to 12 residues. Germline V gene sequence: CDR1 SGHTA, CDR2 FQGNSA. V lost 5 bases, J lost 4 bases, and 9 bases lay in between. Points on this clone: The antigen remains unidentified. Within the sample, other DNA sequences also encode this same CDR3.

The chain links TRBV7-2 to TRBJ2-7; D remains unclear. This TCR came from a human donor who had recovered from COVID-19. The sequencing used peripheral blood, collected after recovery from COVID-19. This CDR3 reads CASSPRGYEQYF. The CDR3 DNA reads TGTGCCAGCAGCCCACGCGGTTACGAGCAGTACTTC.